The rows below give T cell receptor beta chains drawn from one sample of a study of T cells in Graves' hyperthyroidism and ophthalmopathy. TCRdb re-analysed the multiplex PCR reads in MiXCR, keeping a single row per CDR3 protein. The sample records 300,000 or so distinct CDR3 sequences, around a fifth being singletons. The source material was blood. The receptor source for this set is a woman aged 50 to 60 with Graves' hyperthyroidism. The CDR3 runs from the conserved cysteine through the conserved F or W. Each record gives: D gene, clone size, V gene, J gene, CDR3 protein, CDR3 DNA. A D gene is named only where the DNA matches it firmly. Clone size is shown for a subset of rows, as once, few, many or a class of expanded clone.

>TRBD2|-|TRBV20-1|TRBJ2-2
CSATPGGSGTGELFF
TGCAGTGCGACACCGGGGGGGTCGGGCACCGGGGAGCTGTTTTTT
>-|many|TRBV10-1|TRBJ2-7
CASSESIGRYEQYF
TGCGCCAGCAGTGAGTCCATAGGACGCTACGAGCAGTACTTC
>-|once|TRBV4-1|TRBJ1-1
CASSLPGDLWTEAFF
TGCGCCAGCAGCCTCCCTGGGGACTTATGGACTGAAGCTTTCTTT
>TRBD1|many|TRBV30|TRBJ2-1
CAWSLGTGRFF
TGTGCCTGGAGTCTCGGGACAGGGAGGTTCTTC
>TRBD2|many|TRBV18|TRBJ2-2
CASQRAGVSTGELFF
TGTGCCAGCCAACGAGCGGGAGTAAGCACCGGGGAGCTGTTTTTT
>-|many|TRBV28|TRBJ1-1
CASTKQVSEAFF
TGTGCCAGCACAAAACAGGTTAGCGAAGCTTTCTTT
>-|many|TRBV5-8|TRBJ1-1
CASSRRIDHEAFF
TGTGCCAGCAGCCGACGGATTGATCATGAAGCTTTCTTT
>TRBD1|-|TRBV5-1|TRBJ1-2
CASSLEGADYGYTF
TGCGCCAGCAGCTTAGAGGGGGCGGACTATGGCTACACCTTC
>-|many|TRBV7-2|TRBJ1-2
CASSFAGVNYGYTF
TGTGCCAGCAGCTTCGCGGGAGTCAACTATGGCTACACCTTC
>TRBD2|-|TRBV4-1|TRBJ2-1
CASSQVRGGNEQFF
TGCGCCAGCAGCCAAGTACGGGGGGGCAATGAGCAGTTCTTC